This T cell receptor (beta chain) was captured by sequencing in a study of human T cells and chemical hapten exposure. Whole-study findings and limits: Compared to controls, expanded TCRs made significantly more large clusters of similar CDR3s. No alteration of TCRs above 1 in 1000 frequency was seen with DPC sensitization.

Documented time point: patch test 3, about 24 weeks after DPC sensitization. Sample treatment: therapeutic diphenylcyclopropenone sensitization with weekly scalp DPC. Unseparated into fractions, whole blood served as the source from which total RNA was extracted. CDR1 MNHEY and CDR2 SVGAGI come from the germline V gene. The CDR3 extends over 14 amino acids. The V segment lost 5 bases and the J segment 4 bases; nucleotides outside the gene matches: 5. Details on this clonotype: The antigen is unknown.

Using its own MiXCR run on the RACE reads, TCRdb lists one record per CDR3 protein. The table has some 64,000 distinct CDR3 sequences, approximately 10% seen once. This chain connects TRBV6-5 to TRBJ2-3, with 8 bases fitting TRBD2. This TCR was recovered from a woman aged 30 to 39 with alopecia areata. Some clones in this sample may be carry-over from other donors' samples. Specimen: whole blood, collected in connection with sensitization to the hapten diphenylcyclopropenone (DPC). CDR3 loop: CASSRGLAPDTQYF. The CDR3 coding sequence is TGTGCCAGCAGTCGAGGACTAGCCCCAGATACGCAGTATTTT.